This TCR beta chain was documented in a study of regulatory T cells in long-lasting Graves disease. Researchers made TCR beta libraries by using iRepertoire HTBI primers and running Arm-PCR on CDR3 regions. TCRdb re-called the multiplex PCR reads with MiXCR, one entry per CDR3 protein. The table has 350,000 to 500,000 distinct CDR3 sequences, about 15% seen once. This sample's time point: newly diagnosed GD, antithyroid drugs for less than 3 months. PBMC-extracted RNA yielded the TCR library. Germline V gives CDR1 KGHSH, CDR2 LQKENI. The CDR3 consists of 16 residues. The V segment lost 0 bases and the J segment 2 bases; nucleotides outside the gene matches: 2. This clonotype was seen a handful of times. The same sample was also used in a study of T cells in Graves' hyperthyroidism and ophthalmopathy. Per that study: Graves' hyperthyroidism qualified as stable when ophthalmopathy did not progress within 18 months. Patients aged 18 to 65 had newly diagnosed hyperthyroidism lasting under 2 months. Ophthalmopathy was separated from stable hyperthyroidism by a 13 V-J model. The model forecast ophthalmopathy, anticipating it by a median approximately 6 months before onset.

This specimen was peripheral blood mononuclear cells (PBMCs), taken at new diagnosis, from a patient treated with antithyroid drugs. This rearrangement joins TRBV18 to TRBJ2-2; 8 nucleotides align to TRBD1. The sequence came from a woman aged 45-59 years with Graves disease. CDR3 amino acids: CASSPPRGRNTGELFF. The CDR3 region has the DNA TGTGCCAGCTCACCACCCAGGGGGCGCAACACCGGGGAGCTGTTTTTT.